These T cell receptor beta chains were read from a single sample in a study of tumor-infiltrating lymphocytes in primary liver carcinoma. A single record per CDR3 protein comes from TCRdb applying MiXCR to the multiplex PCR reads. The sample carries roughly 48,000 distinct CDR3 sequences, over 65% recorded once. Sequences were obtained from liver tumor tissue from sampling region 3. The receptor set was obtained from a man aged 40-49 years with primary liver carcinoma and hepatitis B virus infection. Both conserved end residues are trimmed from each CDR3. A D gene is named only where the DNA matches it firmly.

>NA|TRBV5-1
ASSFENTGELF
>NA|TRBV12-3/TRBV12-4
ASSSVNMERPYNEQF
>TRBD2|TRBV4-2
ASSQDHSLAGGPIAKNIQY
>NA|TRBV14
ASSQDGSYEQY
>NA|TRBV29-1
SVEHGGYRYI
>TRBD2|TRBV11-1
TSSPRGAGGPHNEQS
>NA|TRBV7-9
ASSRAAGGTYDQY
>NA|TRBV7-8
ASSLDPGQILETQY
>NA|TRBV10-3
AISGGTLQAGGKQRIKQY
>NA|TRBV6-5
ASTYSGAMRNAEQF
>NA|TRBV12-3/TRBV12-4
VSSRGRTTEAF
>TRBD2|TRBV12-3/TRBV12-4
ASSFQPAGVPGETQY
>TRBD1|TRBV6-5
DNSRDRGYEQY
>TRBD1|TRBV12-3/TRBV12-4
ASTTPGTAPGELF
>TRBD2|TRBV11-2
AGGFPRVAGEPYNEQF